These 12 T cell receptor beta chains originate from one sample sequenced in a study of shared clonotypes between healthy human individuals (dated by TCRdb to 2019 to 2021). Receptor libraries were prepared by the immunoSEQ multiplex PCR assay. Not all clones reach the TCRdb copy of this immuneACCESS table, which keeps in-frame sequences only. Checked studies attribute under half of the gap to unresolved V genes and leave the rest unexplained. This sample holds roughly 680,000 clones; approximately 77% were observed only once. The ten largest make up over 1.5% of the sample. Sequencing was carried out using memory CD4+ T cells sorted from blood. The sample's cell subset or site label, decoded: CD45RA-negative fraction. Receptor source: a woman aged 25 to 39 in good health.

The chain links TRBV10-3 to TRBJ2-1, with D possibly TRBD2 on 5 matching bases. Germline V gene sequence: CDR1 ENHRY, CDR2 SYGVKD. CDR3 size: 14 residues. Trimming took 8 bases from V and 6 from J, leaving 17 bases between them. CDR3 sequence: CAIQRGPRINEQFF. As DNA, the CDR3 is TGTGCCATCCAGCGAGGGCCAAGGATCAATGAGCAGTTCTTC.

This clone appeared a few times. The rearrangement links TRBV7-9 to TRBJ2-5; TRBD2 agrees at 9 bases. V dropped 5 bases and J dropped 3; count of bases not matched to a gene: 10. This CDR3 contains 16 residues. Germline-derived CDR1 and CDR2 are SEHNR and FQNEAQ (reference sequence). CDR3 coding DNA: TGTGCCAGCAGCACCCGACTAGCGGAGAGGAAAGAGACCCAGTACTTC. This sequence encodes CASSTRLAERKETQYF.

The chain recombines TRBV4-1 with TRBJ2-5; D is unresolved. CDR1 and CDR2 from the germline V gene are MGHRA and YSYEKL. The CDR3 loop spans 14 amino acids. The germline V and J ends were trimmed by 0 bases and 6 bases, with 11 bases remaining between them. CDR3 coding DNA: TGCGCCAGCAGCCAAGACAGATGGATGAAGACCCAGTACTTC. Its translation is CASSQDRWMKTQYF.

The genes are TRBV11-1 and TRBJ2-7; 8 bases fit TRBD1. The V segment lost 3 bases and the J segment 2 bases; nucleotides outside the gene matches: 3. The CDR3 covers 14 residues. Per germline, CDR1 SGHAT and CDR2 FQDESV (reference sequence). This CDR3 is CASSFRDRPYEQYF. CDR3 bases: TGTGCCAGCAGCTTCCGGGACAGGCCCTACGAGCAGTACTTC. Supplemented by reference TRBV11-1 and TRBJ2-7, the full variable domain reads EAEVAQSPRYKITEKSQAVAFWCDPISGHATLYWYRQILGQGPELLVQFQDESVVDDSQLPKDRFSAERLKGVDSTLKIQPAELGDSAMYLCASSFRDRPYEQYFGPGTRLTVT.

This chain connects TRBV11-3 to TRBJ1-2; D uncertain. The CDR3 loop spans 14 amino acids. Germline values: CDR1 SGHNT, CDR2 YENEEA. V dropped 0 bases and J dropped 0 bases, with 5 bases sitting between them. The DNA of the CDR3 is TGTGCCAGCAGCTTAGACTCAGCTAACTATGGCTACACCTTC. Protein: CASSLDSANYGYTF.

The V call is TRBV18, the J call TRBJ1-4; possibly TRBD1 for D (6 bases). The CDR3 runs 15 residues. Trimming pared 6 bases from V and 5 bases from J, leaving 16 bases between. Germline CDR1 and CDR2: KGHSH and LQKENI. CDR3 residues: CASSPGGAGNEKLFF. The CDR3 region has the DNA TGTGCCAGCTCCCCCGGGGGGGCCGGGAATGAAAAACTGTTTTTT.

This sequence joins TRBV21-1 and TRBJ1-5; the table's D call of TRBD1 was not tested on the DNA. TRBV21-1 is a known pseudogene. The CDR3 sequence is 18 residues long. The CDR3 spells CASSKDGFYGRGRQPQHF. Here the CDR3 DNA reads TGTGCCAGCAGCAAAGACGGGTTTTACGGCAGGGGAAGGCAGCCCCAGCATTTT.

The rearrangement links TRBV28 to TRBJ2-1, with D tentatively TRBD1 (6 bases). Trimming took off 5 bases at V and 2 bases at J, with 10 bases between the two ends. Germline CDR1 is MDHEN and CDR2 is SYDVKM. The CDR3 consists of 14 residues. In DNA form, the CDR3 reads TGTGCCAGCAGTCCCAGGGGAGCCTACAATGAGCAGTTCTTC. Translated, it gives CASSPRGAYNEQFF.

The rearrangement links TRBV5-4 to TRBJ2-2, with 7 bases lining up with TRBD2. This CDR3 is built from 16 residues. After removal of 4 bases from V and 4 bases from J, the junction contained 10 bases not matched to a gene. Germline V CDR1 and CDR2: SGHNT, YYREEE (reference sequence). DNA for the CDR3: TGTGCCAGCAGCACCCACAGCGGGATTGGCACCGGGGAGCTGTTTTTT. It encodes CASSTHSGIGTGELFF.

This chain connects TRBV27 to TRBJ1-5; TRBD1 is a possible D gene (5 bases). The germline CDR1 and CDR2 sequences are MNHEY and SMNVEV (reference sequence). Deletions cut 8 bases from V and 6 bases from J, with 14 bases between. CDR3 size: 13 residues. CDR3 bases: TGTGCCAGCGTGGGGGGTACGGGTCAGCCCCAGCATTTT. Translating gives CASVGGTGQPQHF.

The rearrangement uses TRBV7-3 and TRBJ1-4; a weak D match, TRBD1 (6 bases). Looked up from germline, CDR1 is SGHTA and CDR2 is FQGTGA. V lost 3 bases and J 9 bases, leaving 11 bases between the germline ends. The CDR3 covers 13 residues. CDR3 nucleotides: TGTGCCAGCAGCTTGGGTCAGGGGCAAAAACTGTTTTTT. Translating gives CASSLGQGQKLFF.

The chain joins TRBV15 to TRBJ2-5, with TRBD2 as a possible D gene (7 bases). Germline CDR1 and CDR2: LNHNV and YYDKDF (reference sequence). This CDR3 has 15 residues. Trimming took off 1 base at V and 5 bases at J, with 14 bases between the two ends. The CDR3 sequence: CATSRGGGTAETQYF. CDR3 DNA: TGTGCCACCAGCAGAGGCGGGGGCACGGCGGAGACCCAGTACTTC.